The 22 T cell receptor beta chains reported below all come from one sample, sequenced in a study of PD-1 blockade in classical Hodgkin lymphoma. Profiled with immunoSEQ multiplex PCR; TCRdb holds only in-frame clones, not every one. The table includes about 19,000 clones, around 75% detected once. Following autologous stem cell transplantation, relapse occurred in every patient, and exposure to brentuximab vedotin varied. The sequenced sample was peripheral blood mononuclear cells (PBMCs), obtained before the second cycle of nivolumab. These receptor sequences come from a human donor with classical Hodgkin lymphoma.

This clone was seen a single time. The chain links TRBV7-9 to TRBJ2-5, with 7 positions matching TRBD1. CDR3 size: 14 residues. V dropped 0 bases and J dropped 7; count of bases not matched to a gene: 5. In germline, CDR1 is SEHNR, CDR2 FQNEAQ (reference sequence). The CDR3: CASSLAGTDGTQYF. The CDR3 DNA reads TGTGCCAGCAGCTTAGCAGGGACAGACGGGACCCAGTACTTC. Combining the CDR3 with reference TRBV7-9 and TRBJ2-5 gives the whole variable domain DTGVSQNPRHKITKRGQNVTFRCDPISEHNRLYWYRQTLGQGPEFLTYFQNEAQLEKSRLLSDRFSAERPKGSFSTLEIQRTEQGDSAMYLCASSLAGTDGTQYFGPGTRLLVL.

The DNA of the CDR3 is TGCGCCAGCAGCTTGGCCCCCAATGATCCACCCCTCCACTTT. This translates into CASSLAPNDPPLHF. The chain carries TRBV5-1 and TRBJ1-6; D uncertain. This CDR3 contains 14 residues. V shed 0 bases and J shed 11 bases, with 12 bases lying between them. Germline V gene sequence: CDR1 SGHRS, CDR2 YFSETQ.

The V and J genes are TRBV7-9 and TRBJ2-1, with TRBD2 matching over 11 bases. V shed 5 bases, J shed 8 bases, and the junction held 17 bases outside the gene matches. Germline V CDR1 and CDR2: SEHNR, FQNEAQ (reference sequence). The CDR3 loop spans 18 amino acids. The CDR3 nucleotides read TGTGCCAGCAGCGCCGGGACAGGGAAAACTAGCGGGAGTGATGAGCAGTTCTTC. This sequence encodes CASSAGTGKTSGSDEQFF.

The gene calls are TRBV15 and TRBJ1-5, with 8 bases fitting TRBD1. The CDR3 consists of 13 residues. V dropped 5 bases and J dropped 11; count of bases not matched to a gene: 8. Germline CDR1 LNHNV, CDR2 YYDKDF (reference sequence). The CDR3 sequence is CATSGDRRRAQHF. In DNA, the CDR3 is TGTGCCACCAGCGGGGACAGGCGGCGGGCCCAGCATTTT.

The chain combines TRBV5-1 with TRBJ1-1; 7 bases line up with TRBD1. Germline lookup yields CDR1 SGHRS and CDR2 YFSETQ. This CDR3 region has 14 residues. V shed 2 bases and J 1 base; nucleotides not matched to a gene: 2. For the CDR3, the DNA is TGCGCCAGCAGCTTATCAGGGGGGAACACTGAAGCTTTCTTT. This encodes CASSLSGGNTEAFF.

The chain is built from TRBV30 and TRBJ2-3; possible D gene TRBD2, 6 bases. Germline CDR1 reads GTSNPN; CDR2 reads SVGIG (reference sequence). The CDR3 totals 14 residues. V was shortened by 1 base and J by 2 bases, with 10 bases between the two germline ends. CDR3 DNA sequence: TGTGCCTGGAGTGGCGGGATTAACACAGATACGCAGTATTTT. Protein: CAWSGGINTDTQYF.

The CDR3 nucleotides are TGTGCCAGTAGTATCGACAGGGGAAACTATGGCTACACCTTC. Its translation: CASSIDRGNYGYTF. The gene calls are TRBV19 and TRBJ1-2; 8 nucleotides match TRBD1. With 3 bases clipped from V and 2 bases from J, the junction kept 2 bases outside the gene matches. CDR1 and CDR2 (germline): LNHDA, SQIVND (reference sequence). The CDR3 is 14 residues long.

V usage is TRBV10-3 and J usage is TRBJ1-1, with 8 bases lining up with TRBD1. Per the germline V gene, CDR1 is ENHRY and CDR2 is SYGVKD. The junction had 2 bases not matched to a gene; V was cut back by 7 bases and J by 1 base. CDR3 length: 13 amino acids. The CDR3 DNA sequence: TGTGCCATCATTGGACAGGGGAACACTGAAGCTTTCTTT. It encodes CAIIGQGNTEAFF.

V and J are TRBV5-5 and TRBJ2-1; TRBD2 aligns across 11 bases. Losses at the gene ends were 3 bases for V and 2 bases for J; bases not matched to a gene: 4. CDR3 length: 16 residues. Per germline, CDR1 SGHKS and CDR2 YYEKEE (reference sequence). In DNA form, the CDR3 reads TGTGCCAGCAGCTCCTTAGCGGGAGGGACCTACAATGAGCAGTTCTTC. It yields the protein CASSSLAGGTYNEQFF.

The rearrangement joins TRBV19 to TRBJ2-7; TRBD1 agrees at 9 bases. The CDR3 runs 13 residues. Germline-derived CDR1 and CDR2 are LNHDA and SQIVND (reference sequence). V shed 4 bases, J shed 5 bases, and the junction held 3 bases outside the gene matches. The chain's CDR3 is CASSKQGANEQYF. CDR3 nucleotides: TGTGCCAGTAGTAAACAGGGGGCCAACGAGCAGTACTTC.

The chain is built from TRBV7-3 and TRBJ2-7; D might be TRBD1 or TRBD2, each matching 5 bases. This CDR3 contains 17 residues. The germline V and J ends were trimmed by 4 bases and 0 bases, with 19 bases remaining between them. The germline gives CDR1 SGHTA, CDR2 FQGTGA. CDR3 nucleotides: TGTGCCAGCAGCTCGGGGTCCCTGGGGCCGAGCTCCTACGAGCAGTACTTC. Translation: CASSSGSLGPSSYEQYF.

V usage is TRBV4-1 and J usage is TRBJ2-3, with no clear D. Per the germline V gene, CDR1 is MGHRA and CDR2 is YSYEKL. This CDR3 is built from 17 residues. Trimming left V 1 base short and J 0 bases short, with 14 bases between. The CDR3 region is CASSQASTETSTDTQYF. The CDR3 DNA reads as TGCGCCAGCAGCCAAGCCTCAACGGAAACTAGCACAGATACGCAGTATTTT.

The V and J genes are TRBV7-2 and TRBJ1-3; D gene unclear. Germline CDR1 is SGHTA and CDR2 is FQGNSA. CDR3 length: 14 amino acids. V was cut by 5 bases and J by 0 bases, with 8 bases left in between. The CDR3 region has the DNA TGTGCCAGCAGCCCCCAAAACTCTGGAAACACCATATATTTT. It translates to CASSPQNSGNTIYF.

The V gene is TRBV7-8, the J gene TRBJ1-5; D is undetermined. V lost 5 bases and J lost 4, with 9 bases in between. The CDR3 has 13 residues. The germline CDR1 and CDR2 sequences are SGHVS and FQNEAQ. The CDR3 reads CASSPNINQPQHF. CDR3 in DNA: TGTGCCAGCAGCCCAAATATAAATCAGCCCCAGCATTTT.

This chain connects TRBV19 to TRBJ2-7, with D perhaps matching TRBD1 (6 bases). Between the trimmed V and J ends, which lost 4 bases and 5 bases, there was a span of 18 bases. Germline assignment: CDR1 LNHDA and CDR2 SQIVND (reference sequence). The CDR3 spans 15 residues. The CDR3 sequence is CASSKRDTLRDEQYF. In DNA form, the CDR3 reads TGTGCCAGTAGTAAAAGGGACACCCTTAGGGACGAGCAGTACTTC.

The chain joins TRBV6-1 to TRBJ1-1; 7 bases map to TRBD1. V was clipped by 8 bases and J by 4 bases; unmatched bases: 13. The CDR3 runs 15 residues. Germline V gives CDR1 MNHNS, CDR2 SASEGT. The CDR3 nucleotides are TGTGCCAGCTATTTTTCTGAGGGGGCCAGCACTGAAGCTTTCTTT. This translates into CASYFSEGASTEAFF.

This clone occurred a few times. The chain has TRBV5-1 and TRBJ2-5; D may match TRBD1 or TRBD2 (6 bases each). CDR3 length equals 14 residues. Germline loops: CDR1 SGHRS, CDR2 YFSETQ. Trimming took off 7 bases at V and 6 bases at J, with 19 bases between the two ends. The chain's CDR3 is CASQLEGGMKTQYF. Written as DNA, the CDR3 is TGCGCCAGCCAACTGGAGGGGGGAATGAAGACCCAGTACTTC. Drawing the rest from reference TRBV5-1 and TRBJ2-5, the complete variable domain is KAGVTQTPRYLIKTRGQQVTLSCSPISGHRSVSWYQQTPGQGLQFLFEYFSETQRNKGNFPGRFSGRQFSNSRSEMNVSTLELGDSALYLCASQLEGGMKTQYFGPGTRLLVL.

On this clone itself: The limits of the CDR3 on the DNA are not certain, so only TCRdb's listed CDR3 is given. This sequence joins TRBV27 and TRBJ2-4; the tabulated D call, TRBD1, remains unverified against the DNA. Counting both end residues, the CDR3 totals 19 amino acids. CDR1 and CDR2 (germline): MNHEY, SMNVEV (reference sequence). CDR3 residues: CASSSGQGAEVGAKNIQYF.

V is TRBV18 and J is TRBJ2-7; TRBD1 matches 8 bases. J gave up 4 bases and V 6 bases, and 14 bases lay outside the gene matches. The length of the CDR3 is 16 residues. Per germline, CDR1 KGHSH and CDR2 LQKENI. The CDR3 nucleotides read TGTGCCAGCTCCCTTCAAGGCGGGACAGGTTTGTACGAGCAGTACTTC. This sequence encodes CASSLQGGTGLYEQYF.

This clone has only a few counts. The rearrangement links TRBV9 to TRBJ2-7, with a tentative D call TRBD2 (7 bases). Trimming shortened V by 4 bases and J by 4 bases, and 24 bases separated the two germline ends. In germline, CDR1 is SGDLS, CDR2 YYNGEE. The CDR3 is 17 residues long. CDR3 DNA: TGTGCCAGCAGCTCTAGCGGTGGCGGGGGCGCGGTATACGAGCAGTACTTC. Residues: CASSSSGGGGAVYEQYF.

This chain connects TRBV15 to TRBJ2-7; TRBD2 aligns across 10 bases. This CDR3 comprises 15 residues. J gave up 3 bases and V 0 bases, and 2 bases lay outside the gene matches. Germline-derived CDR1 and CDR2 are LNHNV and YYDKDF (reference sequence). Here the CDR3 DNA reads TGTGCCACCAGCAGAGAGCCTAGCGGGAGCTACGAGCAGTACTTC. It codes for CATSREPSGSYEQYF. Full variable domain (rest looked up from reference TRBV15 and TRBJ2-7): DAMVIQNPRYQVTQFGKPVTLSCSQTLNHNVMYWYQQKSSQAPKLLFHYYDKDFNNEADTPDNFQSRRPNTSFCFLDIRSPGLGDTAMYLCATSREPSGSYEQYFGPGTRLTVT.

The chain couples TRBV29-1 to TRBJ1-4; D remains unclear. The CDR3 consists of 12 residues. The V end was cut by 5 bases, the J end by 8 bases, with 12 bases between. Germline V gene lookup returns CDR1 SQVTM and CDR2 ANQGSEA. The CDR3 is CSVQVDLEKLFF. The CDR3 coding sequence is TGCAGCGTTCAAGTGGATCTAGAAAAACTGTTTTTT.